The present entry profiles one T cell receptor (beta chain) with its context. Its antigen is not identified. The data were taken from a study of shared clonotypes between healthy human individuals. At the level of the study: For every donor, three CD4 naive, three CD4 memory, two CD8 naive and one CD8 memory plates were used.

CDR1 is SNHLY, CDR2 FYNNEI, per germline. V lost 10 bases to trimming and J lost 7 bases, with 10 bases between them. The CDR3 consists of 11 residues. CD45RO-negative, CCR7-positively selected cells formed the naive CD8 fraction, excluding terminally differentiated effector memory CD45RA+ cells. Healthy HIV-negative adults with no recent acute infections or vaccinations were recruited as donors. Broader study findings: When naive CD4 clonotypes were compared across a few donors, approximately 5% were shared.

Every subset's genomic DNA went evenly onto several immunoSEQ plates. Using immunoSEQ multiplex PCR, the repertoire was profiled, and TCRdb retains in-frame clones only, with some absent. Of hundreds of thousands of clones listed, around 96% were seen once; the top ten hold about 0.12%. This TCR was sampled from a woman younger than 45 in good health. The specimen sequenced was naive CD8+ T cells sorted from blood. This rearrangement joins TRBV2 to TRBJ2-2; D gene uncertain. CDR3 sequence: CAILRYGELFF. The CDR3, as DNA: TGTGCCATTTTGCGGTACGGGGAGCTGTTTTTT.